This entry describes one T cell receptor beta chain. Germline CDR1 and CDR2: MNHEY and SMNVEV (reference sequence). This CDR3 contains 13 residues. Germline trimming cut 4 bases from V and 8 bases from J; bases unmatched to any gene: 4. This entry is derived from a study of blood T cells in healthy people across ages. In terms of origin and age, donors were healthy Caucasian individuals from Russia aged 6 to 90. Total RNA, at least 5.5 micrograms per sample, came from PBMCs. A second 7 to 11 cycle PCR used barcoded and J-beta primers. TCRdb fed the 5' RACE reads into MiXCR, producing one record per CDR3 protein. Among around 990,000 distinct CDR3 sequences listed, 35% to 40% were seen once.

Material: blood. This sequence originates from a man younger than 35 in good health. The chain employs TRBV27 and TRBJ2-1; 8 nucleotides match TRBD1. In nucleotides, the CDR3 is TGTGCCAGCAGTTGGACAGGGCTCGATGAGCAGTTCTTC. It is translated as CASSWTGLDEQFF.